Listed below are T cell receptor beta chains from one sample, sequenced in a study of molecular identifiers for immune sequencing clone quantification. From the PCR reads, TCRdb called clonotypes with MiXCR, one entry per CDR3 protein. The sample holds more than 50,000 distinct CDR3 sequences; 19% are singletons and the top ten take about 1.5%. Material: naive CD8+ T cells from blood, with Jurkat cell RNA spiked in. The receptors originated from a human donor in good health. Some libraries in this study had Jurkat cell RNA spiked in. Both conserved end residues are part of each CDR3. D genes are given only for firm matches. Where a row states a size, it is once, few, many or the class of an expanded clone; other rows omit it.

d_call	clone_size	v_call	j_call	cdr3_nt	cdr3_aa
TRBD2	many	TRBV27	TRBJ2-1	TGTGCCAGCAGTAGAGCGGGAGGGGGCTCCTACAATGAGCAGTTCTTC	CASSRAGGGSYNEQFF
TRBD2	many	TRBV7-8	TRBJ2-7	TGTGCCAGCAGCTCAGGACTAGCGGGGGCCCCGTACGAGCAGTACTTC	CASSSGLAGAPYEQYF
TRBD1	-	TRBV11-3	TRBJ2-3	TGTGCCAGCAGCTTAGGGACAGGAATCACAGATACGCAGTATTTT	CASSLGTGITDTQYF
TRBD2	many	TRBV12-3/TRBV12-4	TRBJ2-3	TGTGCCAGCAACGGGGGGATCCATACCACAGATACGCAGTATTTT	CASNGGIHTTDTQYF
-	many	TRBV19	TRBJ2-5	TGTGCCAGTAAATCCTCAGGGGCCCAAGAGACCCAGTACTTC	CASKSSGAQETQYF
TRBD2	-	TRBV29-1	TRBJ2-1	TGCAGCAAACCAGCGGGAGGGGGTTACAATGAGCAGTTCTTC	CSKPAGGGYNEQFF
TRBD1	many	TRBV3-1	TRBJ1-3	TGTGCCAGCAGCCAAGAGGGACAGGGTTCGGACACCATATATTTT	CASSQEGQGSDTIYF
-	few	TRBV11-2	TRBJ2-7	TGTGCCAGCAGCTTTGGACACGAGCAGTACTTC	CASSFGHEQYF
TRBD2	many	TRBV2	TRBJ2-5	TGTGCCAGCAGTGGGACTAGCGGCCAAGAGACCCAGTACTTC	CASSGTSGQETQYF
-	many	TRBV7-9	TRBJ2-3	TGTGCCAGCAGCTTGGACTATAGCACAGATACGCAGTATTTT	CASSLDYSTDTQYF
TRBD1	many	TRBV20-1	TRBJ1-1	TGCAGTGCTAGCCGGGACAGGGGGCTTATTAGGTTGAACACTGAAGCTTTCTTT	CSASRDRGLIRLNTEAFF
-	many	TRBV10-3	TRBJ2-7	TGTGCCATCAGTGAAAGCTCCTACGAGCAGTACTTC	CAISESSYEQYF
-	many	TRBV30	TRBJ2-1	TGTGCCTGGAGTGTGGCGACCACTATCAATGAGCAGTTCTTC	CAWSVATTINEQFF
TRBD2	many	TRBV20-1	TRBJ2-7	TGCAGTGCTAGAGGACTAGCGGGAGGTTCCTACGAGCAGTACTTC	CSARGLAGGSYEQYF
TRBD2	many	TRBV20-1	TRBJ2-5	TGCAGTGCTAGAGATATGAGCGGGAGTTTAGTTCTGGAGACCCAGTACTTC	CSARDMSGSLVLETQYF
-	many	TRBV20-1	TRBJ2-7	TGCAGTGCTGACCCCCGGGACGGCCCCTACGAGCAGTACTTC	CSADPRDGPYEQYF
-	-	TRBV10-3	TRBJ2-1	TGTGCCATCAGTGGTTCCGGGACTGGGGGGTCCTACAATGAGCAGTTCTTC	CAISGSGTGGSYNEQFF
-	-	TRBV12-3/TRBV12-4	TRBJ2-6	TGTGCCAGCAGTTTCCCCCTGACTTTC	CASSFPLTF
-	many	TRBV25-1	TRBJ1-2	TGTGCCAGCAGTTCCCAGGGCTACTATGGCTACACCTTC	CASSSQGYYGYTF
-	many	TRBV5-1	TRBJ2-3	TGCGCCAGCAGCCCCCACCACCGGGGGGATACGCAGTATTTT	CASSPHHRGDTQYF
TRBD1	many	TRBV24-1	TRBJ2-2	TGTGCCACCAGTGATCGGACAGGGGTCTCCGGGGAGCTGTTTTTT	CATSDRTGVSGELFF
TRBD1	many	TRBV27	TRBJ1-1	TGTGCCAGCTTTCACAGGGGGCCTGACACTGAAGCTTTCTTT	CASFHRGPDTEAFF
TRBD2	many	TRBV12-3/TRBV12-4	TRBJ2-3	TGTGCCAGCAGTCCCAGACTAGCGGGAGTCCCCACAGATACGCAGTATTTT	CASSPRLAGVPTDTQYF
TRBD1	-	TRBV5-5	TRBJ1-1	TGTGCCAGCAGCTTGCCACAGGGGGTCACTGAAGCTTTCTTT	CASSLPQGVTEAFF
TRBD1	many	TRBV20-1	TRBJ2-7	TGCAGTGCTAGAGATACCAGGGACAGGGGCTACGAGCAGTACTTC	CSARDTRDRGYEQYF
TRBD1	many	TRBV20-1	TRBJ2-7	TGCAGTGCTAGAGGGTCCTCCGACAGGGGTCCAACCTGGCACGAGCAGTACTTC	CSARGSSDRGPTWHEQYF
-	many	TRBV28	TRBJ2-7	TGTGCCAGCAGTCCCCAGCGGCTCCCCGGGGCCTACGAGCAGTACTTC	CASSPQRLPGAYEQYF
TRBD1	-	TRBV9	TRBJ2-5	TGTGCCAGCAGCGTAGTCCCGGACAGGGGGAGAGAGACCCAGTACTTC	CASSVVPDRGRETQYF
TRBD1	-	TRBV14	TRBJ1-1	TGTGCCAGCAGCCAAGCCGGGACAGGGTTTTTTGGCACTGAAGCTTTCTTT	CASSQAGTGFFGTEAFF
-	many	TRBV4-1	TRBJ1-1	TGCGCCAGCAGCCAAGAAGTGTCGATTTTGAACACTGAAGCTTTCTTT	CASSQEVSILNTEAFF
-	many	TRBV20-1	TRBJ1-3	TGCAGTGCTAGAGCGGATGGGGACTCTGGAAACACCATATATTTT	CSARADGDSGNTIYF
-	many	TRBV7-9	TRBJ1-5	TGTGCCAGCAGCTCGGAGAGTCAGGCGATCAATCAGCCCCAGCATTTT	CASSSESQAINQPQHF
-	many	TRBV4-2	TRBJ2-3	TGTGCCAGCAGCCAAGTGCAGGGTTGGGCAGATACGCAGTATTTT	CASSQVQGWADTQYF
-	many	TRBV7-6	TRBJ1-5	TGTGCCAGCAGCTTAGCGCTGTCTCATGTCGATCAGCCCCAGCATTTT	CASSLALSHVDQPQHF
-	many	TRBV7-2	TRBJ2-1	TGTGCCAGCAGCTTAAGCCGCAGCTCCTACAATGAGCAGTTCTTC	CASSLSRSSYNEQFF
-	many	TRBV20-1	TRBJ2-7	TGCAGTGCTAGAACCACAAGCAGCTACGAGCAGTACTTC	CSARTTSSYEQYF
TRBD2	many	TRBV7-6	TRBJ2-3	TGTGCCAGCAGCTTAGGGGGGGGATACGATACGCAGTATTTT	CASSLGGGYDTQYF
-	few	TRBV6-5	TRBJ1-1	TGTGCCAGCAGTTATCGGGCAGGGGAGGTTTATGGGAACACTGAAGCTTTCTTT	CASSYRAGEVYGNTEAFF
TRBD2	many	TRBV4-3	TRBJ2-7	TGCGCCAGCAGCCAAGTGGGGCCAGCGGGATCGCGAGAGCAGTACTTC	CASSQVGPAGSREQYF